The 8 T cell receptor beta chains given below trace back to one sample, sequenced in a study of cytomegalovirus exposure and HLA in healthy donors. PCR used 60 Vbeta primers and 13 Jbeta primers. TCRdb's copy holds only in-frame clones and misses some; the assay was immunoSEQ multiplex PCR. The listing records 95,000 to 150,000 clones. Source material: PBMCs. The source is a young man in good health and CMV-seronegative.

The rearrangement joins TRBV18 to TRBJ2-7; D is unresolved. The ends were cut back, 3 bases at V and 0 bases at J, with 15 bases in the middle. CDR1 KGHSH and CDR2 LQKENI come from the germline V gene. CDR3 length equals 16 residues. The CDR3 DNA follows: TGTGCCAGCTCACCGAACCGCGGAGTTAGCTCCTACGAGCAGTACTTC. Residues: CASSPNRGVSSYEQYF.

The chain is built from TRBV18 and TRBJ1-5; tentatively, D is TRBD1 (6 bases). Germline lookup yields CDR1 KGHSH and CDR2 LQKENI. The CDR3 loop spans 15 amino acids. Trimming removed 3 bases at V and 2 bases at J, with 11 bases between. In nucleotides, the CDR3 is TGTGCCAGCTCACCTCAGGGGAAGGGCAATCAGCCCCAGCATTTT. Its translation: CASSPQGKGNQPQHF. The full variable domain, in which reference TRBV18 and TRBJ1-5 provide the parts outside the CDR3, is NAGVMQNPRHLVRRRGQEARLRCSPMKGHSHVYWYRQLPEEGLKFMVYLQKENIIDESGMPKERFSAEFPKEGPSILRIQQVVRGDSAAYFCASSPQGKGNQPQHFGDGTRLSIL.

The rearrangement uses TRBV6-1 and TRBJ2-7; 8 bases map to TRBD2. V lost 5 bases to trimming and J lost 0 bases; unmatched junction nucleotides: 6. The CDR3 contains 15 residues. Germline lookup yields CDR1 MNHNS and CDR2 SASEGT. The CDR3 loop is CASSPLAEGSYEQYF. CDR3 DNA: TGTGCCAGCAGTCCACTAGCGGAGGGCTCCTACGAGCAGTACTTC.

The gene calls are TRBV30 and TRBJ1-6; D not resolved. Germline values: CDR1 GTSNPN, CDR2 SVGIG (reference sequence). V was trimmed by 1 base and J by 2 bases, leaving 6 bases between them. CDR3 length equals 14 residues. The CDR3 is CAWSAGPYNSPLHF. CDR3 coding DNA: TGTGCCTGGAGTGCGGGTCCCTATAATTCACCCCTCCACTTT.

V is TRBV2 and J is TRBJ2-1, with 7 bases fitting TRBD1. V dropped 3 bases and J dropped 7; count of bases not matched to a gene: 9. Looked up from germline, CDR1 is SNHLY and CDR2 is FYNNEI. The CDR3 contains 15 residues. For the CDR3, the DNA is TGTGCCAGCAGTGAGGAAGGGGGCCTGATAAATGAGCAGTTCTTC. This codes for CASSEEGGLINEQFF.

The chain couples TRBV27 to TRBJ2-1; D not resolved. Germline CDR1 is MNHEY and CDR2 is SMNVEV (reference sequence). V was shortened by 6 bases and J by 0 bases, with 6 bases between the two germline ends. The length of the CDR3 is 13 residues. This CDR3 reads CASSMSSYNEQFF. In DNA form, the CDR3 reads TGTGCCAGCAGCATGAGCTCCTACAATGAGCAGTTCTTC.

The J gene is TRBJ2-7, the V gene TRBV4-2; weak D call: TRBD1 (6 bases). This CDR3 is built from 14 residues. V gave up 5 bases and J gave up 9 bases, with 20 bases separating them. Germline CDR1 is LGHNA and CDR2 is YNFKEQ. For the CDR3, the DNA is TGTGCCAGCAGCGAATCGGACAGACGGCGCGGGCAGTACTTC. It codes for CASSESDRRRGQYF.

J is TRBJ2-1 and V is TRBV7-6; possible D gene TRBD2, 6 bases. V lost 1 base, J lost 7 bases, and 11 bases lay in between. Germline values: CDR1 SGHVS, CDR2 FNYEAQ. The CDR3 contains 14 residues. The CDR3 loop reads CASSLGSSVNEQFF. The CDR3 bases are TGTGCCAGCAGCTTAGGTTCTAGCGTAAATGAGCAGTTCTTC.